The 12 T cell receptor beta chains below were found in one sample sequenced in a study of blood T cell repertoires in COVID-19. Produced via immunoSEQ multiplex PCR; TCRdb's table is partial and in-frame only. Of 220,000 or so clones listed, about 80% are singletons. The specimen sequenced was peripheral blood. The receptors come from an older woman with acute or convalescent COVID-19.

CDR3 in DNA: TGTGCCTGCCAGAATGAAAAACTGTTTTTT. Protein product: CACQNEKLFF. The J gene is TRBJ1-4, the V gene TRBV30; D not certain. This CDR3 has 10 residues. Trimming removed 6 bases at V and 5 bases at J, with 4 bases between. Germline V CDR1 and CDR2: GTSNPN, SVGIG (reference sequence).

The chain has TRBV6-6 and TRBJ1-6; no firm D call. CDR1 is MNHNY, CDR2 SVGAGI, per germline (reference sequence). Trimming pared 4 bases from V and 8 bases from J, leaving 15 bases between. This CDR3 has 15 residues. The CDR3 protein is CASSFLQAGDSPLHF. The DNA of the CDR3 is TGTGCCAGCAGTTTTCTGCAAGCGGGAGATTCACCCCTCCACTTT.

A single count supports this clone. Here the CDR3 reads CASSARGKGNTEAFF. The CDR3 coding sequence is TGTGCCAGCAGCGCCAGGGGAAAGGGGAACACTGAAGCTTTCTTT. The chain uses TRBV2 and TRBJ1-1; maybe TRBD1 (6 bases). The germline gives CDR1 SNHLY, CDR2 FYNNEI. CDR3 length equals 15 residues. Trimming cost V 6 bases and J 1 base, with 15 bases left between them.

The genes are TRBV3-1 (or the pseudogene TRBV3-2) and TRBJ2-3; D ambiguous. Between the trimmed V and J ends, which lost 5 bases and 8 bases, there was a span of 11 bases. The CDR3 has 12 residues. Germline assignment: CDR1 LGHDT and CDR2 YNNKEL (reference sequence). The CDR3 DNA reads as TGTGCCAGCAGCGAACTTCTGTCTACGCAGTATTTT. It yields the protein CASSELLSTQYF.

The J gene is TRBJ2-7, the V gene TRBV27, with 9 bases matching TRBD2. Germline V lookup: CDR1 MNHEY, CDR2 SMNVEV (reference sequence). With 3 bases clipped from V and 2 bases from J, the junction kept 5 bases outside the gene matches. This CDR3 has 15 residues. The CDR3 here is CASSLLTSGPYEQYF. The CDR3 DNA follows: TGTGCCAGCAGTTTGCTTACTAGCGGGCCCTACGAGCAGTACTTC.

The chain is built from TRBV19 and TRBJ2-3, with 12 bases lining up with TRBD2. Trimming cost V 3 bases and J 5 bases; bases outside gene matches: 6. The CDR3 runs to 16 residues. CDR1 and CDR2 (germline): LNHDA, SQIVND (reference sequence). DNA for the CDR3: TGTGCCAGTAGTATCTTGACTAGCGGGGGTTTAGATACGCAGTATTTT. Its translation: CASSILTSGGLDTQYF.

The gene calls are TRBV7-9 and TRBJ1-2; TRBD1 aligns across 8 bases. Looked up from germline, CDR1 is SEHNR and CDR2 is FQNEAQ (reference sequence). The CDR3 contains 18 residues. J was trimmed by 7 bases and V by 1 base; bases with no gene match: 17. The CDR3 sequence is CASSLEVDRVSAKSGYTF. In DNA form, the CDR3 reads TGTGCCAGCAGCTTAGAGGTGGACAGGGTTTCGGCTAAAAGTGGCTACACCTTC.

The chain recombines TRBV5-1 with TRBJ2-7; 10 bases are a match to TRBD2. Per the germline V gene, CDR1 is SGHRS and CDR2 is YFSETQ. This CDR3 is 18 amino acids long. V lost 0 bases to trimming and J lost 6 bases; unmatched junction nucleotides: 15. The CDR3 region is CASSLASSGGELRVEQYF. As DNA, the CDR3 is TGCGCCAGCAGCTTGGCGTCTAGCGGGGGAGAACTACGTGTCGAGCAGTACTTC.

CDR3 bases: TGTGCAAGTCGCATGGGGCAGCCCCCATCCCTCCACTTT. It translates to CASRMGQPPSLHF. V and J are TRBV12-2 and TRBJ1-6; the table's D call, TRBD1, has no DNA check behind it. TRBV12-2 is a pseudogene locus. The CDR3 runs to 13 residues.

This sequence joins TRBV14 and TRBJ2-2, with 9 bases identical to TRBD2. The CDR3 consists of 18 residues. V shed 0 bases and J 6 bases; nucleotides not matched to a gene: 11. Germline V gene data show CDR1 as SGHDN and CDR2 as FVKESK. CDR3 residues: CASSQDPGAGGPSGELFF. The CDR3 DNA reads TGTGCCAGCAGCCAAGATCCGGGCGCGGGGGGGCCGTCCGGGGAGCTGTTTTTT.

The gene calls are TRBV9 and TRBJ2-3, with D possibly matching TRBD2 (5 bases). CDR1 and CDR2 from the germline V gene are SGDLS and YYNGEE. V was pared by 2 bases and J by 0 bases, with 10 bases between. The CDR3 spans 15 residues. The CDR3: CASSVDGKSTDTQYF. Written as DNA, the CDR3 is TGTGCCAGCAGCGTGGACGGGAAGAGCACAGATACGCAGTATTTT. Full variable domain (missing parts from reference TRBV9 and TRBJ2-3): DSGVTQTPKHLITATGQRVTLRCSPRSGDLSVYWYQQSLDQGLQFLIQYYNGEERAKGNILERFSAQQFPDLHSELNLSSLELGDSALYFCASSVDGKSTDTQYFGPGTRLTVL.

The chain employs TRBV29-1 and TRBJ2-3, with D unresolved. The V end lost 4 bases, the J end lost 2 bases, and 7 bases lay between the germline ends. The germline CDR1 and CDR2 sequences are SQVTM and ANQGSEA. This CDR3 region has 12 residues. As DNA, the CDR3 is TGCAGCGTTGGCCTAATCACAGATACGCAGTATTTT. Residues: CSVGLITDTQYF.